The clone carrying this T cell receptor (beta chain) appeared a single time. These data originate in a study of blood T cell repertoires in COVID-19. Study as a whole: There were acute and convalescent COVID-19 samples, and they came from the United States, Italy and Spain. Nucleic acid was either cDNA or gDNA, and it came from T cells, B-cell-depleted T cells, or PBMCs.

Method: immunoSEQ multiplex PCR; TCRdb's copy keeps in-frame clones and lacks some. Of some 220,000 clones detected, about 87% appear once; the ten largest clones hold roughly 2.7%. The study recruited people aged 18 to 89 years across approximately 23 US areas. The CDR3 is made up of 14 amino acids. V lost 0 bases and J 5 bases, leaving 10 bases between the germline ends. Per germline, CDR1 MNHEY and CDR2 SVGEGT. The sequence derives from a woman between 25 and 40 years old who had recovered from COVID-19. Sequencing used PBMCs or T cells enriched from blood (not recorded which). The J gene is TRBJ2-5, the V gene TRBV6-2 or TRBV6-3; maybe TRBD1 (6 bases). The CDR3 nucleotides are TGTGCCAGCAGTTACTCGCTGCAGGGGGAGACCCAGTACTTC. Translation: CASSYSLQGETQYF.